Below, 22 T cell receptor beta chains from the same sample are listed, as sequenced in a study of identical twins. TCRdb itself ran the 5' RACE reads through MiXCR, one entry per CDR3 protein. The sample shows about 810,000 distinct CDR3 sequences, 12% of them seen only once. The sample was also linked to a second study, of yellow fever vaccine responses in identical twins.

Material for sequencing was PBMCs. The receptors here all came from a woman between 18 and 30 years old in good health.

This clonotype turned up a few times. V usage is TRBV4-1 and J usage is TRBJ2-3, with 13 bases that match TRBD2. With V trimmed by 6 bases and J by 5 bases, 5 bases remained unmatched. The CDR3 is 15 residues long. The germline V gene encodes CDR1 MGHRA and CDR2 YSYEKL. CDR3 region: CASRRLAGGGDTQYF. The DNA for the CDR3 is TGCGCCAGCAGGAGACTAGCGGGAGGTGGAGATACGCAGTATTTT.

The V gene is TRBV19, the J gene TRBJ1-5; D unresolved. V lost 6 bases to trimming and J lost 0 bases, with 12 bases between them. The CDR3 extends over 15 amino acids. The germline V gene encodes CDR1 LNHDA and CDR2 SQIVND (reference sequence). The CDR3 region is CASSLGRNSNQPQHF. The CDR3 DNA reads as TGTGCCAGTAGCCTAGGACGGAATAGCAATCAGCCCCAGCATTTT.

The chain carries TRBV24-1 and TRBJ2-5; D call uncertain. V was shortened by 5 bases and J by 4 bases, with 10 bases between the two germline ends. This CDR3 comprises 13 residues. Germline CDR1 is KGHDR and CDR2 is SFDVKD. This CDR3 reads CATSAGGLETQYF. CDR3 DNA sequence: TGTGCCACCAGTGCTGGTGGCTTAGAGACCCAGTACTTC.

This clonotype has more than one count but fewer than ten. The chain carries TRBV14 and TRBJ2-3; D unresolved. CDR1 and CDR2 (germline): SGHDN, FVKESK. The CDR3 covers 13 residues. The germline V and J ends were trimmed by 0 bases and 7 bases, with 8 bases remaining between them. The CDR3 protein is CASSQDLRNTQYF. As DNA, the CDR3 is TGTGCCAGCAGCCAAGATCTGAGAAATACGCAGTATTTT.

This clonotype has just a few counts. V and J are TRBV6-4 and TRBJ2-2; possibly TRBD1 for D (5 bases). Trimming took 8 bases from V and 2 from J, leaving 18 bases between them. The length of the CDR3 is 16 residues. CDR1 and CDR2 from the germline V gene are MRHNA and SNTAGT. The CDR3 protein is CASGLRATRNTGELFF. CDR3 nucleotides: TGTGCCAGCGGGCTCAGGGCTACGAGAAACACCGGGGAGCTGTTTTTT.

This chain connects TRBV3-1 to TRBJ2-3, with 14 positions matching TRBD2. The CDR3 is made up of 21 amino acids. Trimming cost V 1 base and J 4 bases; bases outside gene matches: 16. Looked up from germline, CDR1 is LGHDT and CDR2 is YNNKEL (reference sequence). The CDR3: CASSQGLAGGFKVDQADTQYF. Here the CDR3 DNA reads TGTGCCAGCAGCCAAGGACTAGCGGGGGGGTTTAAAGTGGATCAGGCAGATACGCAGTATTTT.

This clonotype has only a few counts. The chain has TRBV18 and TRBJ1-2; unclear D gene. Trimming stripped 3 bases from V and 3 bases from J, with 8 bases between. The CDR3 runs 13 residues. Per germline, CDR1 KGHSH and CDR2 LQKENI. As DNA, the CDR3 is TGTGCCAGCTCACCCTCAGCCTACTATGGCTACACCTTC. This gives the protein CASSPSAYYGYTF.

The V and J genes are TRBV7-2 and TRBJ2-2; D is unresolved. Trimming shortened V by 5 bases and J by 4 bases, and 11 bases separated the two germline ends. From germline, CDR1 is SGHTA and CDR2 FQGNSA. This CDR3 is 14 amino acids long. DNA for the CDR3: TGTGCCAGCAGCCGGAAGACAATCACCGGGGAGCTGTTTTTT. Translated: CASSRKTITGELFF.

The rearrangement links TRBV28 to TRBJ2-5, with 7 bases identical to TRBD1. The junction had 10 bases not matched to a gene; V was cut back by 4 bases and J by 5 bases. Germline-derived CDR1 and CDR2 are MDHEN and SYDVKM. The CDR3 extends over 15 amino acids. The chain's CDR3 is CASSWDSPRDETQYF. The CDR3 bases are TGTGCCAGCAGTTGGGACAGCCCTCGGGATGAGACCCAGTACTTC.

This clonotype was found a few times. The chain recombines TRBV5-5 with TRBJ2-7; 7 positions agree with TRBD1. V was clipped by 4 bases and J by 3 bases; unmatched bases: 7. Germline V CDR1 and CDR2: SGHKS, YYEKEE (reference sequence). The CDR3 loop spans 14 amino acids. This CDR3 is CASSLDRDLYEQYV. In DNA form, the CDR3 reads TGTGCCAGCAGCCTCGACAGGGATCTCTACGAGCAGTACGTC.

This clonotype was detected only once. V gene TRBV20-1 combines with J gene TRBJ2-3; 8 bases map to TRBD2. The CDR3 spans 18 residues. Germline V lookup: CDR1 DFQATT, CDR2 SNEGSKA (reference sequence). Trimming at V came to 0 bases and at J to 0 bases, leaving 11 bases not matched to a gene. The CDR3 DNA reads TGCAGTGCTAGAGACCTCCTACGACTAGCGCTTAGCACAGATACGCAGTATTTT. The encoded protein is CSARDLLRLALSTDTQYF.

This clonotype has a handful of counts. The chain recombines TRBV6-5 with TRBJ1-4; TRBD1 agrees at 9 bases. The CDR3 contains 14 residues. The ends lost 2 bases at V and 8 bases at J; junction bases unmatched: 3. CDR1 and CDR2 (germline): MNHEY, SVGAGI. The CDR3 DNA follows: TGTGCCAGCAGTTACGGGACAGGGACCGAAAAACTGTTTTTT. Amino acids: CASSYGTGTEKLFF.

The genes are TRBV10-3 and TRBJ2-5; 8 bases map to TRBD2. CDR3 length equals 16 residues. V trimming: 6 bases; J trimming: 0 bases; junction bases outside the gene matches: 9. Germline CDR1 is ENHRY and CDR2 is SYGVKD. CDR3 DNA: TGTGCCATCAGCGCGACTCTGCGGGGGGACCAAGAGACCCAGTACTTC. It encodes CAISATLRGDQETQYF.

The table lists this clonotype with a few counts. This sequence joins TRBV18 and TRBJ2-7; possible D gene TRBD2, 5 bases. This CDR3 is built from 14 residues. Trimming left V 5 bases short and J 0 bases short, with 11 bases between. Germline CDR1 is KGHSH and CDR2 is LQKENI. This CDR3 reads CASSAYRGSYEQYF. CDR3 DNA sequence: TGTGCCAGCTCAGCCTACCGGGGCTCCTACGAGCAGTACTTC.

CDR3 region: CASSRLGVYGYTF. CDR3 DNA: TGTGCCAGCAGCCGCCTGGGCGTCTATGGCTACACCTTC. The gene calls are TRBV7-9 and TRBJ1-2; D not certain. The CDR3 runs 13 residues. Germline values: CDR1 SEHNR, CDR2 FQNEAQ (reference sequence). Trimming removed 5 bases from V and 4 bases from J, with 11 bases in between.

This clonotype was recorded a few times. The J gene is TRBJ2-7, the V gene TRBV10-3; the match to TRBD2 covers 10 bases. This CDR3 is 15 amino acids long. Per germline, CDR1 ENHRY and CDR2 SYGVKD. The trim removed 6 bases at V and 4 bases at J, leaving 9 bases unmatched. The CDR3 sequence is CAISPGLADRYEQYF. Here the CDR3 DNA reads TGTGCCATCAGCCCTGGACTAGCGGACCGGTACGAGCAGTACTTC.

V and J are TRBV12-3 or TRBV12-4 and TRBJ2-5, with a weak D call TRBD2 (5 bases). V lost 3 bases and J 9 bases, leaving 17 bases between the germline ends. CDR3 length equals 14 residues. Written as DNA, the CDR3 is TGTGCCAGCAGTTTGCAGTGGGAGAAGAGACCCCAGTACTTC. The encoded protein is CASSLQWEKRPQYF.

This clonotype occurred many times. The chain uses TRBV12-3 or TRBV12-4 and TRBJ2-5; D call uncertain. V lost 6 bases and J 2 bases, leaving 13 bases between the germline ends. This CDR3 is built from 14 residues. The chain's CDR3 is CASSLRALQETQYF. DNA of the CDR3: TGTGCCAGCAGCCTAAGGGCACTACAAGAGACCCAGTACTTC.

In its sample, this clonotype was seen many times. The chain is built from TRBV29-1 and TRBJ1-5; D is unresolved. The CDR3 spans 12 residues. Trimming took 4 bases from V and 0 from J, leaving 4 bases between them. The V gene's germline CDR1 is SQVTM and CDR2 ANQGSEA. Here the CDR3 DNA reads TGCAGCGTTGGGAATAGCAATCAGCCCCAGCATTTT. This gives the protein CSVGNSNQPQHF. Supplemented by reference TRBV29-1 and TRBJ1-5, the full variable domain reads SAVISQKPSRDICQRGTSLTIQCQVDSQVTMMFWYRQQPGQSLTLIATANQGSEATYESGFVIDKFPISRPNLTFSTLTVSNMSPEDSSIYLCSVGNSNQPQHFGDGTRLSIL.

This clonotype was seen many times. This chain links TRBV7-9 with TRBJ2-1; no definite D call. The CDR3 spans 15 residues. V lost 5 bases, J lost 5 bases, and 16 bases lay in between. CDR1 SEHNR and CDR2 FQNEAQ come from the germline V gene (reference sequence). The CDR3 DNA reads as TGTGCCAGCAGCCCCTCGGAACTATCTAACAATGAGCAGTTCTTC. It specifies CASSPSELSNNEQFF.

There are a few counts of this clonotype. V is TRBV20-1 and J is TRBJ2-7, with a weak D call TRBD1 (6 bases). The V gene lost 6 bases and the J gene lost 3 bases, with 9 bases spanning the gap. The CDR3 has 11 amino acids. Germline CDR1 reads DFQATT; CDR2 reads SNEGSKA (reference sequence). The CDR3 DNA reads TGCAGTGCGGGGGACAACTACGAGCAGTACTTC. Residues: CSAGDNYEQYF.

This clonotype was counted a few times. This chain connects TRBV28 to TRBJ2-4, with a possible D match to TRBD2 (6 bases). With 6 bases removed from V and 7 bases from J, the gap between germline ends came to 16 bases. The CDR3 contains 14 residues. Germline values: CDR1 MDHEN, CDR2 SYDVKM. The CDR3 sequence: CASRGGGERNIQYF. The CDR3 DNA follows: TGTGCCAGCAGGGGGGGTGGAGAAAGGAACATTCAGTACTTC.